This T cell receptor (beta chain) was recorded in a study of blood T cell repertoires in COVID-19. Sequenced by immunoSEQ multiplex PCR; TCRdb stores in-frame clones only, minus some. The sample shows roughly 270,000 clones, about 82% of them seen only once. The clonotype originates from a man aged 45 to 65 with active or convalescent COVID-19. The specimen was peripheral blood.

CDR3 coding DNA: TGTGCCAGCACCCGGACAGGGGGGAATCAGCCCCAGCATTTT. It is translated as CASTRTGGNQPQHF. The chain recombines TRBV6-5 with TRBJ1-5; 10 nucleotides align to TRBD1. The CDR3 is 14 residues long. J lost 4 bases, V lost 7 bases, and 4 bases had no gene match. CDR1 is MNHEY and CDR2 is SVGAGI in the germline V gene.